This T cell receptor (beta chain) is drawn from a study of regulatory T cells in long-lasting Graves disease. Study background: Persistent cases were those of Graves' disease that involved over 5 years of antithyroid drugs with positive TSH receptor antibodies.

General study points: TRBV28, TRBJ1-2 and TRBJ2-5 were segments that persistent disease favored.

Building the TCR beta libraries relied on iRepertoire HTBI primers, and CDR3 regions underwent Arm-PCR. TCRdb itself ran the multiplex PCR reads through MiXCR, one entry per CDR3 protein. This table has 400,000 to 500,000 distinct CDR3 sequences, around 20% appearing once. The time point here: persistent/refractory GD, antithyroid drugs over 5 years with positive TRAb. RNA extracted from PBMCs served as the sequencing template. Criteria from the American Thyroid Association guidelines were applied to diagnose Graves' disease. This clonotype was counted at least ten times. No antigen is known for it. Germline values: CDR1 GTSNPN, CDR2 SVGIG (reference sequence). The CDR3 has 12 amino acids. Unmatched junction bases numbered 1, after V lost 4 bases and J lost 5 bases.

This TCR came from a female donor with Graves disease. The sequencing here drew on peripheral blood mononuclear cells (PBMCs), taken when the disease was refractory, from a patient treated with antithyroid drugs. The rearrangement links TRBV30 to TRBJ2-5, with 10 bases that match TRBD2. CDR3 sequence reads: CAWTTSGETQYF. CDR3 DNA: TGTGCCTGGACGACTAGCGGGGAGACCCAGTACTTC.